This passage covers 9 T cell receptor beta chains from one sample sequenced in a study of identical twins. MiXCR, run by TCRdb on the 5' RACE reads, gives a single entry per CDR3 protein. The data contain around 1.7 million distinct CDR3 sequences, around a third of them singletons. Sequencing used cord blood. These receptors were collected from a newborn girl in good health.

This sequence joins TRBV20-1 and TRBJ1-1, with D hard to call. Germline V gene data show CDR1 as DFQATT and CDR2 as SNEGSKA (reference sequence). The CDR3 loop spans 15 amino acids. The V end lost 0 bases, the J end lost 6 bases, and 17 bases lay between the germline ends. The CDR3 DNA follows: TGCAGTGCTAGAGAACCGGACCCCGCCGTTGCTGAAGCTTTCTTT. Its translation is CSAREPDPAVAEAFF.

This chain uses TRBV6-1 with TRBJ2-4, with TRBD2 as a possible D gene (5 bases). Per germline, CDR1 MNHNS and CDR2 SASEGT. The ends were cut back, 6 bases at V and 0 bases at J, with 15 bases in the middle. This CDR3 contains 16 residues. CDR3 region: CASSDIVALAKNIQYF. The CDR3 DNA reads TGTGCCAGCAGCGATATAGTAGCGCTAGCCAAAAACATTCAGTACTTC.

The V call is TRBV20-1, the J call TRBJ2-3; D not certain. Per germline, CDR1 DFQATT and CDR2 SNEGSKA (reference sequence). This CDR3 has 14 amino acids. The V end lost 2 bases, the J end lost 4 bases, and 13 bases lay between the germline ends. The CDR3 DNA reads as TGCAGTGCTAGACCTAGTCGCTCCGCAGATACGCAGTATTTT. It translates to CSARPSRSADTQYF.

This chain links TRBV4-2 with TRBJ2-1, with 8 bases matching TRBD2. This CDR3 comprises 16 residues. V lost 0 bases, J lost 2 bases, and 3 bases stayed unmatched. Germline V gene sequence: CDR1 LGHNA, CDR2 YNFKEQ. The CDR3, as DNA: TGTGCCAGCAGCCAAGATTTAGCGGGAACCTACAATGAGCAGTTCTTC. As protein: CASSQDLAGTYNEQFF.

The genes are TRBV5-6 and TRBJ2-7, with no clear D. Germline CDR1 SGHDT, CDR2 YYEEEE. This CDR3 spans 15 amino acids. Between the trimmed V and J ends, which lost 1 base and 2 bases, there was a span of 13 bases. CDR3 in DNA: TGTGCCAGCAGCTTGCGGAGAACTGACACCTACGAGCAGTACTTC. It translates to CASSLRRTDTYEQYF.

This clonotype has more than one count but fewer than ten. V usage is TRBV20-1 and J usage is TRBJ2-5; D gene ambiguous. Germline loops: CDR1 DFQATT, CDR2 SNEGSKA (reference sequence). The ends were cut back, 0 bases at V and 1 base at J, with 12 bases in the middle. The CDR3 loop spans 15 amino acids. CDR3 region: CSARDSLRSQETQYF. The CDR3 nucleotides are TGCAGTGCTAGAGATTCCTTACGGAGCCAAGAGACCCAGTACTTC.

The J gene is TRBJ1-1, the V gene TRBV11-2; 11 positions match TRBD1. Germline V gene data show CDR1 as SGHAT and CDR2 as FQNNGV. The CDR3 contains 17 residues. V shed 1 base, J shed 4 bases, and the junction held 8 bases outside the gene matches. The CDR3 region is CASSLAPRGTGGTEAFF. CDR3 DNA: TGTGCCAGCAGCTTAGCCCCCAGGGGGACAGGGGGCACTGAAGCTTTCTTT.

CDR3 sequence (DNA): TGCAGTGCTAGTGGGACGGATAGCAATCAGCCCCAGCATTTT. It codes for CSASGTDSNQPQHF. The chain joins TRBV20-1 to TRBJ1-5; D is possibly TRBD1 (5 bases). Deletions cut 3 bases from V and 0 bases from J, with 9 bases between. The CDR3 sequence is 14 residues long. CDR1 and CDR2 from the germline V gene are DFQATT and SNEGSKA (reference sequence).

This clonotype was observed once. The V and J genes are TRBV6-2 or TRBV6-3 and TRBJ2-7; TRBD1 matches at 7 bases. Germline V lookup: CDR1 MNHEY, CDR2 SVGEGT. V shed 1 base, J shed 4 bases, and the junction held 4 bases outside the gene matches. The CDR3 consists of 14 residues. CDR3 region: CASSYFDRVYEQYF. CDR3 coding DNA: TGTGCCAGCAGTTACTTTGACAGGGTTTACGAGCAGTACTTC.